This T cell receptor (beta chain) emerged from a study of cytomegalovirus exposure and HLA in healthy donors. PCR employed 60 Vbeta and 13 Jbeta primers. Only in-frame clones appear in the TCRdb table, and some are missing; sequencing was by immunoSEQ multiplex PCR. Here the sample table reports 110,000 to 150,000 clones. Sequencing was performed on PBMCs. The receptor's source is a male donor in good health and CMV-seronegative.

Here the CDR3 reads CASSIGGRIGTEAFF. The DNA of the CDR3 is TGTGCCAGTAGTATAGGAGGGAGAATCGGCACTGAAGCTTTCTTT. This chain uses TRBV19 with TRBJ1-1; D is unclear. CDR1 LNHDA and CDR2 SQIVND come from the germline V gene (reference sequence). The CDR3 runs to 15 residues. Trimming removed 1 base at V and 4 bases at J, with 13 bases between.